The entry below gives a single T cell receptor (beta chain) sequence along with its context. As yet, its antigen is unknown. The data derive from a study of shared clonotypes between healthy human individuals. Study-level results: Shared clonotypes: roughly 4.5% naive CD4, around 4% naive CD8, about 2.4% memory CD4, approximately 0.41% memory CD8. The authors expected sequencing depth to affect clonotype sharing among donors.

CD8 cells regarded as naive lacked CD45RO, were positively chosen for CCR7, and omitted terminally differentiated effector memory CD45RA+ cells. The assay was carried out at the deep level. Repertoires were generated with immunoSEQ multiplex PCR, while TCRdb's copy carries only in-frame clones and drops some. The sample lists over 2 million clones; over 85% were seen once. The source of this sequence is a man aged 18-30 years in good health. Sample: naive CD8+ T cells sorted from blood.

The CDR3 nucleotides are TGTGCCAGCAGGGGGGCCTCGAACACTGAAGCTTTCTTT. It yields the protein CASRGASNTEAFF. V gene TRBV13 combines with J gene TRBJ1-1; maybe TRBD1 (6 bases). The CDR3 spans 13 residues. V lost 6 bases and J lost 1, with 9 bases in between. Germline lookup yields CDR1 PRHDT and CDR2 FYEKMQ (reference sequence).